The 25 T cell receptor beta chains given below trace back to one sample, sequenced in a study of T cell clonality in common variable immunodeficiency (dated by TCRdb to the mid-2010s). The library was generated by the immunoSEQ multiplex PCR assay. The source is immuneACCESS, and TCRdb retained only in-frame sequences with V and J called. Part of the clones is not carried over; for the studies checked, unresolved V genes explain less than half of this, and the remainder is unexplained. For this sample the table reports tens of thousands of clones, with no clone seen just once. More than 1.2% of the sample is taken by the ten largest. The sequenced sample was peripheral blood mononuclear cells. These receptor sequences come from a person aged 18-69 years in good health.

This clone was picked up many times. The read terminates 3 residues ahead of where the CDR3 ends, so the germline J gene completes it. This sequence joins TRBV29-1 and TRBJ2-5; no clear D. The CDR3 extends over 11 amino acids. V lost 0 bases and J lost 4, with 3 bases in between. Germline V gene lookup returns CDR1 SQVTM and CDR2 ANQGSEA. The CDR3 reads CSVEDGETQYF. The sequenced CDR3 bases are TGCAGCGTTGAAGACGGAGAGACC. The variable domain in full, with the rest retrieved from reference TRBV29-1 and TRBJ2-5, is SAVISQKPSRDICQRGTSLTIQCQVDSQVTMMFWYRQQPGQSLTLIATANQGSEATYESGFVIDKFPISRPNLTFSTLTVSNMSPEDSSIYLCSVEDGETQYFGPGTRLLVL.

Comment on this clone: The missing CDR3 end, 3 residues past where the read stops, is filled in from the germline J gene. The V gene is TRBV5-5, the J gene TRBJ2-4, with D possibly being TRBD1 (6 bases). This CDR3 is 14 amino acids long. The V gene's germline CDR1 is SGHKS and CDR2 YYEKEE (reference sequence). The sequenced part of the CDR3 DNA is TGTGCCAGCAGCTTGAGTGGGCAGGGGTCTGGT. Its protein is CASSLSGQGSG. The full CDR3 protein is CASSLSGQGSGQYF.

There are many counts of this clone. Sequencing ends 3 residues short of the CDR3 end; the germline J gene provides the rest. The chain is built from TRBV11-2 and TRBJ2-1; TRBD2 aligns across 10 bases. With V trimmed by 2 bases and J by 7 bases, 5 bases remained unmatched. Germline CDR1 SGHAT, CDR2 FQNNGV. The CDR3 is made up of 15 amino acids. CDR3 bases read: TGTGCCAGCAGCTTATTCCCTAGCGGGAGTAATGAG. Its protein is CASSLFPSGSNE. The full CDR3 protein reads CASSLFPSGSNEQFF.

This clone was observed many times. The read terminates 3 residues before the CDR3 end, so the remaining end is supplied by the germline J gene. V gene TRBV6-1 combines with J gene TRBJ1-2; tentative D call: TRBD1 (5 bases). Deletions cut 2 bases from V and 6 bases from J, with 13 bases between. The CDR3 is 14 amino acids. Germline V gene lookup returns CDR1 MNHNS and CDR2 SASEGT. The CDR3 sequence is CASSERGDKNGYTF. CDR3 DNA (partial): TGTGCCAGCAGTGAACGGGGGGATAAGAATGGC.

This clone was detected ten times or more. The read halts 3 residues ahead of the CDR3 end, with the missing end drawn from the germline J gene. The sample carries other DNA sequences with the same CDR3. The chain couples TRBV7-3 to TRBJ2-3, with D possibly TRBD2 on 6 matching bases. The germline V gene has CDR1 SGHTA and CDR2 FQGTGA. V was trimmed by 5 bases and J by 0 bases, leaving 12 bases between them. This CDR3 contains 15 residues. CDR3: CASSILAVSTDTQYF. The DNA read from the CDR3 is TGTGCCAGCAGCATCTTAGCGGTTAGCACAGATACG.

Points on this clone: The CDR3 extends 3 residues past the end of the read, so its final part is completed from the germline J gene. The chain links TRBV2 to TRBJ1-5; maybe TRBD1 (6 bases). Trimming shortened V by 5 bases and J by 0 bases, and 8 bases separated the two germline ends. The germline V gene has CDR1 SNHLY and CDR2 FYNNEI. The CDR3 is 14 amino acids. CDR3 DNA (partial): TGTGCCAGCAGTTGGACAGATAGCAATCAGCCC. This sequence encodes CASSWTDSNQP. Given in full, the CDR3 is CASSWTDSNQPQHF.

This clone was seen repeatedly, ten times or more. Sequencing ends 3 residues short of the CDR3 end; the germline J gene provides the rest. This rearrangement joins TRBV6-2 or TRBV6-3 to TRBJ2-7; 7 bases are a match to TRBD2. Germline CDR1 and CDR2: MNHEY and SVGEGT. The J segment lost 3 bases and the V segment lost 9 bases, leaving 5 bases of the junction unmatched. This CDR3 is built from 12 residues. CDR3 sequence reads: CASPREHYEQYF. CDR3 DNA, as far as it was read: TGTGCCAGTCCGCGGGAGCACTACGAG.

In its sample, this clone was seen many times. The CDR3 loop reads CASSPGAYGYTF. The CDR3 DNA, read in part, is TGTGCCAGTAGTCCAGGGGCCTATGGC. The V gene is TRBV19, the J gene TRBJ1-2; TRBD1 might be the D (6 bases). Read coverage stops 3 residues before the CDR3 terminus; the germline J gene supplies the remainder. Trimming took off 5 bases at V and 4 bases at J, with 8 bases between the two ends. The CDR3 spans 12 residues. Germline V lookup: CDR1 LNHDA, CDR2 SQIVND (reference sequence).

This clone was counted ten times or more. The CDR3 extends 3 residues past the end of the read, so its final part is completed from the germline J gene. The gene calls are TRBV20-1 and TRBJ2-3, with 13 bases that match TRBD2. The germline CDR1 and CDR2 sequences are DFQATT and SNEGSKA (reference sequence). J was trimmed by 4 bases and V by 4 bases; bases with no gene match: 8. The CDR3 contains 16 residues. Incomplete CDR3 DNA: TGCAGTGCTACAACTGGGACTAGCGGGATCTCAGATACG. Translation: CSATTGTSGISDT. In full, the CDR3 is CSATTGTSGISDTQYF.

This clone was seen ten or more times. The observed sequence ends 3 residues before the CDR3 terminus, with the missing tail filled in from the germline J gene. The V and J genes are TRBV10-3 and TRBJ2-5; D is possibly TRBD1 or TRBD2 (5 bases each). Trimming removed 3 bases from V and 5 bases from J, with 16 bases in between. The CDR3 is 15 residues long. From germline, CDR1 is ENHRY and CDR2 SYGVKD. CDR3 bases read: TGTGCCATCAGTGATTCCAGAGGGGCTGGGGAGACC. This translates into CAISDSRGAGET. The CDR3 in its entirety is CAISDSRGAGETQYF.

This clone was seen ten or more times. Read sequence stops 3 residues before the CDR3 end, and the germline J gene provides the missing end. V is TRBV28 and J is TRBJ2-3; 9 nucleotides line up with TRBD2. There are 15 residues in the CDR3. CDR1 and CDR2 (germline): MDHEN, SYDVKM. The sequenced part of the CDR3 DNA is TGTGCCAGCAGTCCCCGTAGCGGGAGCTTCGAGACG. Its protein is CASSPRSGSFET. The full CDR3 reads CASSPRSGSFETQYF.

This clone was detected many times. The read finishes 3 residues shy of the CDR3 end, and the germline J gene is used to complete it. The chain links TRBV28 to TRBJ2-1, with a possible D match to TRBD2 (6 bases). The CDR3 covers 14 residues. Trimming stripped 8 bases from V and 0 bases from J, with 11 bases between. The germline V gene has CDR1 MDHEN and CDR2 SYDVKM. The CDR3 loop is CASCLGGSYNEQFF. The covered CDR3 bases are TGTGCCAGCTGCCTCGGGGGCTCCTACAATGAG.

At least ten counts were recorded for this clone. The read finishes 3 residues shy of the CDR3 end, and the germline J gene is used to complete it. V usage is TRBV7-8 and J usage is TRBJ1-1, with a possible D match to TRBD1 (6 bases). V was cut by 11 bases and J by 1 base, with 14 bases left in between. This CDR3 is built from 13 residues. Germline CDR1 and CDR2: SGHVS and FQNEAQ. The CDR3: CACQGQPNTEAFF. Partial CDR3 DNA: TGTGCCTGCCAGGGACAACCGAACACTGAA.

This clone was found many times. Read sequence stops 3 residues before the CDR3 end, and the germline J gene provides the missing end. The chain is built from TRBV20-1 and TRBJ1-1; TRBD1 agrees at 7 bases. Looked up from germline, CDR1 is DFQATT and CDR2 is SNEGSKA (reference sequence). V trimming: 6 bases; J trimming: 1 base; junction bases outside the gene matches: 11. The CDR3 has 15 residues. The CDR3 DNA, read in part, is TGCAGTGCCGAGGGGTGGGGGGACAGGAACACTGAA. This translates into CSAEGWGDRNTE. The entire CDR3 sequence reads CSAEGWGDRNTEAFF.

There are many counts of this clone. With the read ending 3 residues before the CDR3 end, the germline J gene is used to fill in that end. The V gene is TRBV5-1, the J gene TRBJ1-6, with a weak D call TRBD1 (5 bases). Trimming left V 0 bases short and J 8 bases short, with 12 bases between. The CDR3 totals 15 residues. Germline V gene sequence: CDR1 SGHRS, CDR2 YFSETQ. Incomplete CDR3 DNA: TGCGCCAGCAGCTTGGGGCAGGGTCCGGATTCACCC. Amino acid sequence: CASSLGQGPDSP. The complete CDR3 sequence is CASSLGQGPDSPLHF.

This clone was observed many times. Coverage ceases 3 residues before the CDR3 finishes, and the germline J gene fills in the end. V is TRBV4-2 and J is TRBJ2-1; TRBD2 agrees at 8 bases. The CDR3 runs 19 residues. CDR1 and CDR2 from the germline V gene are LGHNA and YNFKEQ. The ends lost 4 bases at V and 6 bases at J; junction bases unmatched: 20. The CDR3 spells CASSPGSREASGRTNEQFF. CDR3 DNA, as far as it was read: TGTGCCAGCAGCCCCGGGTCCCGGGAGGCCAGCGGGAGAACCAATGAG.

The table lists this clone with many counts. The CDR3 end is not reached by the read, which stops 3 residues before it; the germline J gene fills it in. The rearrangement links TRBV19 to TRBJ1-6, with a weak D call TRBD1 (5 bases). The CDR3 spans 14 residues. Germline loops: CDR1 LNHDA, CDR2 SQIVND (reference sequence). Partial CDR3 DNA: TGTGCCAGTAGCTCACCCGGCGGGGACTTCACC. This translates into CASSSPGGDFT. The entire CDR3 protein is CASSSPGGDFTLHF.

This clone was counted ten times or more. The covered CDR3 bases are TGTGCCAGCAGCGTATTCGGGAACACTGAA. It translates to CASSVFGNTE. The CDR3, in full, reads CASSVFGNTEAFF. V is TRBV5-5 and J is TRBJ1-1; D call uncertain. The read ends 3 residues shy of where the CDR3 ends; the end is completed using the germline J gene. CDR1 is SGHKS and CDR2 is YYEKEE in the germline V gene (reference sequence). V gave up 4 bases and J gave up 1 base, with 8 bases separating them. The CDR3 is made up of 13 amino acids.

This clone was observed at least ten times. The read ends 3 residues shy of where the CDR3 ends; the end is completed using the germline J gene. The chain couples TRBV30 to TRBJ2-7; the D gene is possibly TRBD2 (7 bases). The CDR3 totals 13 residues. Trimming pared 3 bases from V and 4 bases from J, leaving 13 bases between. The V gene's germline CDR1 is GTSNPN and CDR2 SVGIG (reference sequence). The CDR3 sequence is CAWREGGRYEQYF. The CDR3 bases that were read are TGTGCCTGGAGAGAGGGGGGGCGTTACGAG.

This clone has a count of ten or more. CDR3 bases read: TGTGCCTGGAGCTCGGGACAGGGTAATTCACCC. Amino acid sequence: CAWSSGQGNSP. The CDR3 in its entirety is CAWSSGQGNSPLHF. The chain carries TRBV30 and TRBJ1-6; 9 bases are a match to TRBD1. The read halts 3 residues ahead of the CDR3 end, with the missing end drawn from the germline J gene. The CDR3 runs 14 residues. The germline V gene has CDR1 GTSNPN and CDR2 SVGIG (reference sequence). The ends lost 3 bases at V and 6 bases at J; junction bases unmatched: 3.

This clone was recorded many times. The covered CDR3 bases are TGCAGTGCTAGGATTTACCGGGACAGGGCTCAGCCC. Its translation is CSARIYRDRAQP. The full CDR3 protein is CSARIYRDRAQPQHF. V is TRBV20-1 and J is TRBJ1-5; 9 bases fit TRBD1. The sequenced fragment ends 3 residues before the CDR3 boundary, so the rest is inferred from the germline J gene. CDR1 is DFQATT, CDR2 SNEGSKA, per germline (reference sequence). The CDR3 is 15 residues long. V trimming: 3 bases; J trimming: 6 bases; junction bases outside the gene matches: 9.

At least ten counts were recorded for this clone. The read terminates 3 residues before the CDR3 end, so the remaining end is supplied by the germline J gene. The chain employs TRBV7-9 and TRBJ2-2, with D possibly called TRBD1 or TRBD2 (6 bases each). The CDR3 runs to 13 residues. The germline CDR1 and CDR2 sequences are SEHNR and FQNEAQ (reference sequence). The sequenced CDR3 bases are TGTGGCGGCGGGACATCGAACACCGGGGAG. Protein: CGGGTSNTGE. From start to end, the CDR3 is CGGGTSNTGELFF.

This clone has a count of ten or more. Read sequence stops 3 residues before the CDR3 end, and the germline J gene provides the missing end. The genes are TRBV20-1 and TRBJ1-2; D perhaps matches TRBD1 (6 bases). Trimming removed 4 bases from V and 3 bases from J, with 9 bases in between. Looked up from germline, CDR1 is DFQATT and CDR2 is SNEGSKA (reference sequence). There are 12 residues in the CDR3. CDR3 amino acids: CSAIGGDYGYTF. CDR3 bases read: TGCAGTGCTATAGGGGGAGACTATGGC.

This clone was picked up many times. The CDR3 extends 3 residues past the end of the read, so its final part is completed from the germline J gene. V usage is TRBV10-3 and J usage is TRBJ1-4; 7 bases map to TRBD1. CDR1 is ENHRY, CDR2 SYGVKD, per germline. V was pared by 3 bases and J by 8 bases, with 18 bases of the junction left unmatched. The length of the CDR3 is 18 residues. The sequenced CDR3 bases are TGTGCCATCAGTGACAGGACGAGGGCCCAGACAGGGATCGAAAAA. As protein: CAISDRTRAQTGIEK. The entire CDR3 reads CAISDRTRAQTGIEKLFF.

This clone was counted at least ten times. The read falls 3 residues short of the CDR3 end, and the missing part is taken from the germline J gene. The chain uses TRBV19 and TRBJ1-2, with TRBD1 identical over 7 bases. J was trimmed by 2 bases and V by 1 base; bases with no gene match: 4. There are 15 residues in the CDR3. Germline V lookup: CDR1 LNHDA, CDR2 SQIVND (reference sequence). CDR3: CASSIGQGQNYGYTF. Incomplete CDR3 DNA: TGTGCCAGTAGTATAGGGCAGGGACAGAACTATGGC. Full variable domain (outside the CDR3, taken from reference TRBV19 and TRBJ1-2): DGGITQSPKYLFRKEGQNVTLSCEQNLNHDAMYWYRQDPGQGLRLIYYSQIVNDFQKGDIAEGYSVSREKKESFPLTVTSAQKNPTAFYLCASSIGQGQNYGYTFGSGTRLTVV.